The sequence of this TCR beta chain was determined in a study of tumor-infiltrating lymphocytes in primary liver carcinoma (dated by TCRdb to about 2017). Broadly, across the study: The five patients, three men and two women aged 30 to 69 years, had hepatocellular carcinoma (four) or combined HCC and intrahepatic cholangiocarcinoma (one). The five patients had tumors of stage T1-T3 N0M0, with maximum diameters ranging from roughly 4 to 11 cm. Roughly 3.65 to 7.5 million productive TCRbeta reads were obtained per sample, and no significant difference in read depth was found between tissue types. The study combined TCRbeta repertoire sequencing, expression microarrays and whole-exome sequencing across five regions of each liver tumor, with adjacent normal tissue and blood. A total of 35 or so specimens from 5 patients went through TCRbeta repertoire sequencing, namely 25 tumor regions, 5 adjacent noncancerous liver tissues and 5 peripheral blood samples. To link TCRbeta repertoire diversity with the local molecular phenotype, the 25 or so tumor region samples were profiled using Agilent mRNA microarrays. High reproducibility was observed for the technical replicate repertoires, with mean shared-clone rates around 0.89 and correlation coefficients above 0.95. Results and caveats for the whole study, not just this receptor: The top 250 clones accounted for a significantly greater share of the repertoire in tumors than in blood (p = 0.039). Only the TCR beta chain was sequenced, so true repertoire diversity is likely underestimated because unpaired alpha chains were not captured. The study included only five patients, and the authors note findings should be validated in a larger study. Just about 7.5-24% of top clones turned up in all five regions of a tumor, which suggests spatial heterogeneity among tumor-infiltrating T cells. Repertoire overlap was higher between tumor regions (mean approximately 36%) than tumor-adjacent (17%) or tumor-blood (approximately 14%) pairs, consistent with antigen-driven expansion. Bulk unsorted samples precluded comparing CD4+ and CD8+ T cell repertoires.

Without any cell sorting, total RNA and DNA were co-extracted from approximately 20-30 mg of bulk tissue using the AllPrep DNA/RNA mini kit. Between November 2015 and March 2016, roughly five patients in China with histopathologically diagnosed primary liver carcinoma had surgical resection. Chronic HBV infection was present in the patients, and the patients were treatment-naive at sampling. Each tumor was sampled at five spatially separated regions: the tumor centre plus the superior, inferior, left-lateral and right-lateral poles. According to histology, viable tumor cells made up more than 85% of every tumor sample. Fresh tumor and adjacent tissue pieces were bisected, with one half stored in RNAlater at -80 degrees C and the other half sent for histology. Using a constant-region primer and ProtoScript II reverse transcriptase, TCRbeta-specific cDNA was reverse-transcribed from approximately 0.55 ug total RNA. The TCRbeta libraries were prepared through three rounds of nested multiplex PCR following a slightly modified ARM-PCR procedure. Multiplex TRBV1-TRBV30 forward primers and a Cbeta reverse primer were used in the first two PCR rounds, each of which was run for roughly 9 cycles. Sample barcodes and Illumina adapters were added in a final 25-cycle PCR with Deep VentR polymerase. Before sequencing, amplicons of 200-500 bp were gel-purified using a QIAquick gel extraction kit. The TCRbeta amplicons were sequenced with 250-bp paired-end reads on an Illumina HiSeq 2500. Regarding the original processing steps: To recover full CDR3 sequences, reads were quality-trimmed using Trimmomatic v0.33 and paired reads were then merged using FLASH v1.2.11. MiGEC v1.2.1b assigned V, D and J germline segments to the rearranged TCRbeta sequences. Clonotype statistics and Shannon-Wiener diversity indices were calculated with VDJtools v1.0.0. Except for diversity analysis, only each sample's 250 most abundant clonotypes were used in subsequent analyses to reduce sampling bias. Clones were called with MiXCR by TCRdb after fastp trimmed the public reads at Q25, and only in-frame beta chains were retained. Rows merge per CDR3 protein into single entries with the most common DNA and genes. The V and J calls were determined by TCRdb, not by the authors. The sample data list more than 20,000 distinct CDR3 sequences, and roughly 70% of these were observed just once. The leading ten clones occupy over 35% of the sample.

CDR1 and CDR2 (SGHAT, FQNNGV) derive from the germline V gene. The CDR3 runs 14 amino acids, cysteine and phenylalanine included. Only the CDR3 part of the read is kept: 42 bases, read in frame from the first base. V loses 1 base of germline sequence and J loses 8 bases, and the interval between the two ends is 11 bases. Worth noting for this clonotype: The antigen it binds to is not known. No quality values exist for individual bases; no much larger clone is one base distant.

The chain uses TRBV11-2 and TRBJ1-4, with the D gene uncertain. This clonotype originated in a man aged 35 to 55 with primary liver carcinoma and hepatitis B virus infection. Sequencing was carried out using liver tumor tissue from sampling region 1. According to the study, the label for this sample's cell subset or site signals: tumor region T1, superior pole. The CDR3 region: CASSLVVGDEKLFF. The DNA sequence is TGTGCCAGCAGCTTAGTGGTTGGAGACGAAAAACTGTTTTTT.